One and the same sample provided the 3 T cell receptor beta chains below, sequenced in a study of graft-versus-host responses after intestinal transplantation. The data were produced by immunoSEQ multiplex PCR, yet TCRdb's version contains in-frame clones alone and is incomplete. This table holds about 7,200 clones, roughly 25% found once. The sequenced sample was alloreactive CD4+ T cells from a mixed lymphocyte reaction culture, obtained before transplantation. As to subset: CFSE-low proliferating T cells sorted from approximately 6-day pre-transplant mixed lymphocyte reaction (GvH or HvG direction). Source of these receptors: a human patient who was an organ donor for intestinal transplantation.

The chain has TRBV5-1 and TRBJ2-5; D call uncertain. V was trimmed by 0 bases and J by 5 bases, leaving 14 bases between them. There are 15 residues in the CDR3. Germline assignment: CDR1 SGHRS and CDR2 YFSETQ. CDR3 loop: CASSLAPYPEETQYF. The CDR3 DNA follows: TGCGCCAGCAGCTTGGCCCCATACCCTGAGGAGACCCAGTACTTC.

This clone was seen only a few times. V is TRBV29-1 and J is TRBJ1-1; D is uncertain. V was trimmed by 5 bases and J by 6 bases, leaving 13 bases between them. The CDR3 extends over 12 amino acids. Germline V CDR1 and CDR2: SQVTM, ANQGSEA. The CDR3 DNA follows: TGCAGCGTTCTTCCAGTGTGGGCTGAAGCTTTCTTT. Amino acid sequence: CSVLPVWAEAFF.

The sample holds a few counts of this clone. The chain employs TRBV7-2 and TRBJ2-5; D not resolved. Germline CDR1 reads SGHTA; CDR2 reads FQGNSA. Trimming took off 1 base at V and 1 base at J, with 7 bases between the two ends. The CDR3 covers 14 residues. DNA of the CDR3: TGTGCCAGCAGCTTAGTAGGGTTCCAAGAGACCCAGTACTTC. Amino acid sequence: CASSLVGFQETQYF.